The entry below describes one TCR beta chain. The antigen this receptor binds is unknown. Per-base qualities were not stored, and no clone one base away is much larger. The entry originates in a study of cytomegalovirus exposure and HLA in healthy donors (TCRdb year 2017). About the study as a whole: According to an earlier analysis of several hundred of the donors, about 179 million T cells yielded some 120 million unique TCR beta sequences and about 300 Gb of sequence data. The later analysis used no new phenotypic data to find candidate immune exposures, relying instead on TCR beta sequences and their occurrence across donors. Alongside the repertoire data, information on donor age, sex, ethnicity and CMV serostatus was compiled. An earlier analysis of some 600 of the donors applied high-throughput TCR beta sequencing to assess whether each TCR beta V gene segment acted as functional or pseudogenic. Class I and class II HLA loci were covered by the typing at four-digit resolution. An early release covering roughly 640 HLA-typed donors comprised approximately 290 gigabases of sequencing data and tens of millions of unique TCR sequences. The aim of the study was to test whether cataloging public T cell receptors could identify signatures of past pathogen exposure. The T cell repertoires of 700 or so subjects were profiled by immunosequencing and related to cytomegalovirus serostatus. Typing coverage varied by locus: roughly 629-630 donors for A, B, C, DRB1 and DQB1; approximately 500 for DQA1; over 600 for DPA1; 450 to 480 for DPB1. Every discovery cohort repertoire had been produced on one sequencing platform. On average, about 240,000 unique TCR beta nucleotide sequences were sequenced per donor among a few hundred genotyped donors of the cohort, with about 17% of those sequences being non-productive. Genome-wide SNP genotypes for about 55% of the roughly 670 donors were used in a later genetic analysis, which treated that subset as a discovery cohort. High-throughput TCR immunosequencing, statistical association of individual TCRs with disease status, and machine learning were combined to predict cytomegalovirus infection status. Of the roughly 430 genotyped donors, about 84% fell in the genetic ancestry cluster associated with self-reported Caucasian donors. A later analysis re-examined previously published TCR beta repertoires from more than 550 donors and added high-resolution HLA genotyping to investigate patterns of TCR occurrence. Besides the first cohort of approximately 710 subjects, a separate validation cohort made up of 120 different subjects was used. Four to six DR-DQ haplotypes were handled as single units for association and clustering, since linkage in the cohort was strong. Study-wide findings and limitations: HLA typing was unavailable for some donors at each locus, so association tests used only the typed subset. When HLA alleles, especially DR and DQ, strongly co-occurred, TCR associations were difficult to assign to individual alleles. According to a later analysis, most CMV-associated TCR beta chains appeared to be HLA-restricted, and the HLA associations seemed to be driven largely by CMV exposure. Compared with equally common non-associated chains, HLA-associated TCR beta chains in a later analysis were more clonally expanded and had lower generation probabilities. Some IMGT-functional V segments, including TRBV6-2 and TRBV6-3, could not be distinguished by the 87-base-pair reads and were therefore excluded. CMV serostatus was the only immune exposure information available for the cohort. According to a later analysis, parvovirus B19, influenza, CMV and Epstein-Barr virus appeared linked to several top co-occurrence clusters. V-gene and J-gene trimming of TCR beta chains was associated with a missense DCLRE1C variant in a later genetic analysis, and the association was replicated in an independent cohort. A later genetic analysis reported fewer N-insertions in productive TCRs among donors in an Asian-associated ancestry cluster than the roughly 650-donor mean. In a later analysis, the rate of TCR association differed among HLA loci, with DRB1 alleles having the most associated TCRs and HLA-C alleles having the fewest. The classifier was reported to diagnose cytomegalovirus status with high specificity and sensitivity in both the original cohort and the validation cohort. In this cohort, only TCR beta chains were sequenced, and detectable features were limited by the absence of alpha or paired-chain data. The presence/absence analyses assumed that sequencing depth was roughly uniform across donors, and that assumption may not be true. Specific HLA alleles were associated with over 15,000 TCR beta sequences at a false discovery rate of 0.05 in a later analysis. Linkage disequilibrium might explain the correlated functional status among segregating V segments, but an unknown experimental factor could not be excluded. Because counts were too low, roughly 18 rarely observed V segments, including chromosome 9 orphons, were left out of the earlier analysis of several hundred of the donors. The study gave a list of 150 to 200 TCR beta chains associated with cytomegalovirus. In vitro tests confirmed that a few of the cytomegalovirus-associated TCR beta chains recognize cytomegalovirus antigens. The authors suggested that the approach could potentially be extended to other disease states and immunological phenotypes. Across donors, most TCR sequences were observed very rarely, whereas some public TCRs were present in many individuals. In an earlier analysis of some 500 of the donors, most TCR beta V segments appeared in productive rearrangements about 87% or about 30% of the time, broadly matching IMGT annotations. A further reported finding was that TCR beta sequences accurately predicted the HLA-A and HLA-B alleles for most subjects in the first cohort. A cluster of highly shared sequence variants was judged likely to represent a technical artifact of the sequencing pipeline.

The library relied on the immunoSEQ multiplex PCR assay. The multiplex PCR relied on a mix of 60 forward primers for TCR Vbeta segments and 13 reverse primers for TCR Jbeta segments. Amplification of the CDR3 region of rearranged TCR beta genes was performed with a multiplex PCR assay on genomic DNA. The Illumina HiSeq System was used to sequence the amplified TCR beta libraries as 87-base-pair reads. On the study's bioinformatics: A later analysis tallied 75 million to 95 million unique TCR beta chains across the 650 to 750 repertoires, and 10 million to 11 million of those chains were shared by two or more donors. To remove PCR and sequencing errors, raw reads were error-corrected and collapsed into unique sequences using a nearest-neighbor algorithm that merged closely related sequences. To assign V, D and J gene segments, CDR3 sequences were aligned to IMGT reference sequences. For a sequence to be retained, a match of at least six nucleotides was required to both a V gene segment and a J gene segment. Rearrangements were classified as productive when the CDR3 lacked stop codons and remained in frame with V and J, and all other rearrangements were classified as non-productive. CDR3 was defined by IMGT convention, running from the second conserved V-encoded cysteine to the conserved J-encoded phenylalanine. In an earlier analysis of around 640 of the donors, sequences lacking an unambiguous match to a single V gene segment were excluded. An earlier analysis of fewer than 650 of the donors classified V segments as functional when productive rearrangements were above 56.7% and as segregating when the standard deviation between donors was above 5%. A statistical classification framework was built for diagnosing cytomegalovirus status from the catalog of TCR beta chain sequences. V and J gene assignment, in a later analysis, came from comparing TCR nucleotide sequences with IMGT/GENE-DB human TR gene sequences. The TCRdist pipeline was used in a later analysis to assign CDR3 sequences and most-parsimonious VDJ recombination scenarios. A later analysis defined each TCR beta chain by its CDR3 amino acid sequence plus V-gene family, and excluded reads lacking a unique V-gene family. A later analysis removed 592 highly shared, low-generation-probability nucleotide sequences to deal with suspected cross-contamination and a sequencing artifact. In a later analysis, a clonal expansion index was calculated for each public chain from normalized within-repertoire ranks of inferred template counts. In a later analysis, generation probabilities were computed using a VDJ recombination model fitted to out-of-frame rearrangements, and the results were checked against IGoR. Hypergeometric tests were used in a later analysis to score TCR-TCR, TCR-HLA and TCR-CMV co-occurrence, with a repertoire-size bias correction applied to the TCR pairs. In a later analysis, false discovery rates were estimated by permuting HLA or CMV assignments 20 times. In a later analysis, co-occurring TCRs were grouped using DBSCAN, with TCRdist sequence similarity added in when clustering inside HLA-allele-positive subsets. For co-occurrence clustering, repertoires with fewer than 30,000 or more than 120,000 public chains were excluded, along with four to six repertoires with anomalous nucleotide sharing. Drawn from immuneACCESS, this table holds only the in-frame rearrangements with V and J called that TCRdb kept. Clones are partly lost; checked studies trace under half to an unresolved V gene and leave the rest unexplained. D and trimming were read from the DNA, whereas the V and J calls and clone size are those reported in that table. The sample table holds tens of thousands of clones, of which 60% to 70% were seen once. Jointly, the top ten make up about 11% of the sample.

Reading from cysteine to phenylalanine, the CDR3 counts 15 amino acids. Only the CDR3 DNA is retained, 45 bases long and in frame from the first base. V and J lose 0 bases and 4 bases, and a span of 10 bases separates them. The germline V gene encodes CDR1 MNHEY and CDR2 SVGAGI. The cohort consisted of fewer than 700 healthy bone marrow donors. All cohort members were sampled while nominally healthy, although unrecorded immune exposures were likely present. The donor tested CMV seropositive and was one of the 289 seropositive cohort members. Each donor provided a peripheral blood sample, and peripheral blood mononuclear cells were used for TCR beta sequencing. Genomic DNA extraction from the blood cell samples was performed with the Qiagen DNeasy Blood Extraction Kit.

The source is a man aged 55 to 70 in good health and CMV-seropositive. Sequenced: PBMCs. Rearrangement joined TRBV6-5 to TRBJ2-4; TRBD2 might be the D gene, on 5 matching bases. The DNA reads TGTGCCAGCAGTTACTCCGGACGGACTAAAAACATTCAGTACTTC. It codes for CASSYSGRTKNIQYF.